These 4 T cell receptor beta chains were all obtained from the same sample, sequenced in a study of shared clonotypes between healthy human individuals. Produced via immunoSEQ multiplex PCR; TCRdb's table is partial and in-frame only. Of 2 million to 2.5 million clones in the sample, around 95% are singletons; the top ten hold around 0.13%. Sample: naive CD4+ T cells sorted from blood. This sample's subset: CD45RA+ positively selected. Every receptor here comes from a man aged 18 to 29 in good health.

This clone came up once. The rearrangement links TRBV9 to TRBJ1-6; D remains ambiguous. Trimming took 2 bases from V and 7 from J, leaving 16 bases between them. The length of the CDR3 is 16 residues. The germline CDR1 and CDR2 sequences are SGDLS and YYNGEE. The CDR3 nucleotides read TGTGCCAGCAGCGTCCCATCCTGGACGGCCAATTCACCCCTCCACTTT. Translating it yields CASSVPSWTANSPLHF.

The chain joins TRBV29-1 to TRBJ2-3; 8 bases match TRBD1. Germline CDR1 is SQVTM and CDR2 is ANQGSEA. The CDR3 extends over 16 amino acids. V shed 3 bases, J shed 1 base, and the junction held 9 bases outside the gene matches. CDR3 nucleotide sequence: TGCAGCGTTGAGGTGGACAGGGCAAGGGGCACAGATACGCAGTATTTT. Amino acid sequence: CSVEVDRARGTDTQYF.

The rearrangement joins TRBV4-2 to TRBJ2-2; D possibly corresponds to TRBD1 (6 bases). This CDR3 is 16 amino acids long. V lost 0 bases and J lost 1, with 9 bases in between. In germline, CDR1 is LGHNA, CDR2 YNFKEQ. Here the CDR3 DNA reads TGTGCCAGCAGCCAAGAAGGCAGGGGGAACACCGGGGAGCTGTTTTTT. The encoded protein is CASSQEGRGNTGELFF.

This clone was detected only once. This sequence joins TRBV6-5 and TRBJ1-4, with no clear D. Germline V gene lookup returns CDR1 MNHEY and CDR2 SVGAGI. Trimming left V 6 bases short and J 0 bases short, with 11 bases between. CDR3 size: 15 residues. In nucleotides, the CDR3 is TGTGCCAGCAGATACGGGAGTGCAACTAATGAAAAACTGTTTTTT. It codes for CASRYGSATNEKLFF.